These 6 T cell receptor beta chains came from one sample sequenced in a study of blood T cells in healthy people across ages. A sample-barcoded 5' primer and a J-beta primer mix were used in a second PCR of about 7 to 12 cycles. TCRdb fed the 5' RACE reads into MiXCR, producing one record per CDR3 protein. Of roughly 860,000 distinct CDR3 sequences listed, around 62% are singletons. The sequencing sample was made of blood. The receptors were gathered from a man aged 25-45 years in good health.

In nucleotides, the CDR3 is TGTGCCAGCAGCGCGGCGACCCACTCCTACGAGCAGTACTTC. Translation gives CASSAATHSYEQYF. V usage is TRBV9 and J usage is TRBJ2-7, with no clear D. This CDR3 is built from 14 residues. The V and J ends lost 3 bases and 0 bases respectively, with 10 bases between them. Germline CDR1 SGDLS, CDR2 YYNGEE.

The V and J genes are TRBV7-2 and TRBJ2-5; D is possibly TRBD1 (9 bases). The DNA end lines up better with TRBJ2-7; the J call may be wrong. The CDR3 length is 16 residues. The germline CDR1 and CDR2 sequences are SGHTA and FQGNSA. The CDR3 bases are TGTGCCAGCAGCTTAGTCGGGGGGGACAGGGCCCACGAGCAGTACTTC. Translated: CASSLVGGDRAHEQYF.

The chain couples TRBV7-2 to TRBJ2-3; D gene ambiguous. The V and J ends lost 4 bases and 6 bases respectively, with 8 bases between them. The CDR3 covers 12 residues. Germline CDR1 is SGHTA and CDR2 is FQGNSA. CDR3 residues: CASSSARDTQYF. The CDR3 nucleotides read TGTGCCAGCAGCTCTGCCAGGGATACGCAGTATTTT.

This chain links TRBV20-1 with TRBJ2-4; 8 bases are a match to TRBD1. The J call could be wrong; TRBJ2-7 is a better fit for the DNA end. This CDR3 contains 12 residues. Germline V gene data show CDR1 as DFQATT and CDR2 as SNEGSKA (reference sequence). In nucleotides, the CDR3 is TGCAGTGCAGCCGGACAGGGCCACGAGCAGTACTTC. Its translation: CSAAGQGHEQYF.

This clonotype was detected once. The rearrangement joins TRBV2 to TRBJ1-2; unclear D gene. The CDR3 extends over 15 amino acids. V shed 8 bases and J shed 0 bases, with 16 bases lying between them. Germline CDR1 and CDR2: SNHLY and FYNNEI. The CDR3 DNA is TGTGCCAGCCGGCGGTCAGTTATGACTAACTATGGCTACACCTTC. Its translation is CASRRSVMTNYGYTF.

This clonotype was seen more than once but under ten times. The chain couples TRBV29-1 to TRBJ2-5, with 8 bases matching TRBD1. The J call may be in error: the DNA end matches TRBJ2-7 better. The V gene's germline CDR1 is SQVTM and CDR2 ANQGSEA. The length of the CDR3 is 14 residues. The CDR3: CSVEDPGGADEQYF. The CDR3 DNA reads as TGCAGCGTTGAAGACCCAGGGGGCGCGGACGAGCAGTACTTC.